One sample yielded the 21 T cell receptor beta chains listed below, sequenced in a study of cytomegalovirus exposure and HLA in healthy donors. The PCR was carried out with 60 Vbeta primers and 13 Jbeta primers. TCRdb's copy holds only in-frame clones and misses some; the assay was immunoSEQ multiplex PCR. Here the sample spans 55,000 to 70,000 clones, around three quarters being singletons. The sample consisted of PBMCs. These TCRs come from a woman aged 60 to 75 in good health and CMV-seropositive.

This clone has more than one count but fewer than ten. The chain employs TRBV7-9 and TRBJ1-4; D gene unclear. V gave up 0 bases and J gave up 10 bases, with 9 bases separating them. This CDR3 contains 13 residues. CDR1 is SEHNR and CDR2 is FQNEAQ in the germline V gene (reference sequence). The CDR3 spells CASSLAEIGKLFF. The CDR3 DNA follows: TGTGCCAGCAGCTTAGCGGAGATTGGAAAACTGTTTTTT.

The rearrangement uses TRBV7-2 and TRBJ1-2, with D possibly TRBD1 on 6 matching bases. In germline, CDR1 is SGHTA, CDR2 FQGNSA. V was shortened by 1 base and J by 4 bases, with 19 bases between the two germline ends. The CDR3 extends over 17 amino acids. The CDR3 DNA reads as TGTGCCAGCAGCTTAGGCGTGCCAGGGGCCCTGCCCTATGGCTACACCTTC. Amino acid sequence: CASSLGVPGALPYGYTF.

The chain carries TRBV2 and TRBJ2-2, with 7 positions matching TRBD1. The germline V gene has CDR1 SNHLY and CDR2 FYNNEI. Trimming cost V 2 bases and J 0 bases; bases outside gene matches: 0. The CDR3 loop spans 15 amino acids. CDR3 residues: CASSERGPNTGELFF. DNA of the CDR3: TGTGCCAGCAGTGAAAGGGGGCCGAACACCGGGGAGCTGTTTTTT.

V usage is TRBV7-2 and J usage is TRBJ1-5; 9 bases align to TRBD1. CDR3 size: 16 residues. V shed 1 base and J 2 bases; nucleotides not matched to a gene: 3. Germline loops: CDR1 SGHTA, CDR2 FQGNSA. CDR3 loop: CASSLGTGGGNQPQHF. The DNA of the CDR3 is TGTGCCAGCAGCTTAGGAACAGGGGGCGGCAATCAGCCCCAGCATTTT.

The gene calls are TRBV9 and TRBJ1-6; D is ambiguous. CDR1 SGDLS and CDR2 YYNGEE come from the germline V gene. V dropped 0 bases and J dropped 7 bases, with 11 bases sitting between them. The CDR3 contains 15 residues. The CDR3 spells CASSVDAWLNSPLHF. The CDR3 DNA is TGTGCCAGCAGCGTAGATGCTTGGCTGAATTCACCCCTCCACTTT.

The chain has TRBV27 and TRBJ1-6, with D possibly being TRBD1 (6 bases). The germline V and J ends were trimmed by 5 bases and 6 bases, with 14 bases remaining between them. Germline assignment: CDR1 MNHEY and CDR2 SMNVEV (reference sequence). The CDR3 contains 15 residues. The CDR3 here is CASSISDRTNSPLHF. CDR3 DNA sequence: TGTGCCAGCAGTATCTCCGACAGGACTAATTCACCCCTCCACTTT.

This clone has only one observation. The rearrangement uses TRBV5-8 and TRBJ1-1; TRBD1 aligns across 10 bases. Trimming at V came to 7 bases and at J to 5 bases, leaving 23 bases not matched to a gene. Germline V gene data show CDR1 as SGHTS and CDR2 as YDEGEE. The CDR3 length is 19 residues. The CDR3 DNA is TGTGCCAGCGGGGAACGGGAGACAGGGGGCATAGGAGCAAGAACTGAAGCTTTCTTT. It codes for CASGERETGGIGARTEAFF.

In this sample, this clone turned up a few times. The chain couples TRBV18 to TRBJ2-1; TRBD2 matches at 9 bases. The germline gives CDR1 KGHSH, CDR2 LQKENI. The ends lost 0 bases at V and 4 bases at J; junction bases unmatched: 4. This CDR3 has 16 residues. The CDR3 nucleotides read TGTGCCAGCTCACCACCGGCGGGGGGGAGATACAATGAGCAGTTCTTC. It is translated as CASSPPAGGRYNEQFF.

This clone appeared once. This chain joins TRBV5-4 and TRBJ2-1; 11 nucleotides align to TRBD2. V lost 0 bases to trimming and J lost 2 bases; unmatched junction nucleotides: 4. Germline V lookup: CDR1 SGHNT, CDR2 YYREEE (reference sequence). The CDR3 length is 17 residues. CDR3 nucleotides: TGTGCCAGCAGCTTGGCTAGCGGGGGGTCCACCTACAATGAGCAGTTCTTC. It encodes CASSLASGGSTYNEQFF.

The V and J genes are TRBV5-4 and TRBJ2-7; D not resolved. This CDR3 is built from 12 residues. V dropped 2 bases and J dropped 3 bases, with 6 bases sitting between them. The germline gives CDR1 SGHNT, CDR2 YYREEE (reference sequence). This CDR3 is CASSLQSYEQYF. CDR3 DNA: TGTGCCAGCAGCTTACAGAGCTACGAGCAGTACTTC.

V gene TRBV2 combines with J gene TRBJ1-5, with a weak D call TRBD1 (5 bases). Trimming cost V 5 bases and J 0 bases, with 11 bases left between them. The CDR3 is 15 residues long. CDR1 and CDR2 from the germline V gene are SNHLY and FYNNEI. CDR3 residues: CASSWQGPSNQPQHF. The DNA for the CDR3 is TGTGCCAGCAGTTGGCAGGGTCCTAGCAATCAGCCCCAGCATTTT.

V usage is TRBV18 and J usage is TRBJ1-3, with D unclear. Trimming stripped 0 bases from V and 4 bases from J, with 7 bases between. Germline assignment: CDR1 KGHSH and CDR2 LQKENI. The CDR3 contains 14 residues. In nucleotides, the CDR3 is TGTGCCAGCTCACCACCTTCTGTCGGAAACACCATATATTTT. Translating gives CASSPPSVGNTIYF.

In this sample, this clone turned up once. The chain links TRBV5-4 to TRBJ1-1; 7 bases agree with TRBD1. V trimming: 4 bases; J trimming: 1 base; junction bases outside the gene matches: 4. From germline, CDR1 is SGHNT and CDR2 YYREEE (reference sequence). The CDR3 spans 14 residues. The DNA of the CDR3 is TGTGCCAGCAGCCGGGACAGTCAGAACACTGAAGCTTTCTTT. Encoded protein: CASSRDSQNTEAFF.

The rearrangement uses TRBV7-2 and TRBJ2-2, with TRBD2 matching over 9 bases. CDR3 length: 16 amino acids. Germline trimming cut 0 bases from V and 4 bases from J; bases unmatched to any gene: 3. Germline V gene data show CDR1 as SGHTA and CDR2 as FQGNSA. The CDR3 here is CASSLAVAGVTGELFF. Here the CDR3 DNA reads TGTGCCAGCAGCTTAGCGGTAGCGGGGGTCACCGGGGAGCTGTTTTTT.

V usage is TRBV7-9 and J usage is TRBJ1-5; D is unresolved. Trimming took off 1 base at V and 5 bases at J, with 6 bases between the two ends. The CDR3 extends over 13 amino acids. The germline CDR1 and CDR2 sequences are SEHNR and FQNEAQ (reference sequence). The CDR3, as DNA: TGTGCCAGCAGCTTAGTTGTCGATCAGCCCCAGCATTTT. Protein sequence: CASSLVVDQPQHF.

J is TRBJ1-2 and V is TRBV19, with 10 bases fitting TRBD1. The CDR3 is made up of 15 amino acids. The V gene end was trimmed by 6 bases and the J gene end by 4 bases; junction bases not matched to a gene: 8. The germline V gene has CDR1 LNHDA and CDR2 SQIVND (reference sequence). CDR3 nucleotide sequence: TGTGCCAGTAGCAGCCGGGACAGGGGATCCTATGGCTACACCTTC. Its translation is CASSSRDRGSYGYTF.

Of note for this clone: Sequence at one end of the junction differs from germline and may be a read error. This chain uses TRBV7-2 with TRBJ2-2, with D unresolved. This CDR3 contains 15 residues. CDR1 SGHTA and CDR2 FQGNSA come from the germline V gene. The CDR3 region is CSSKTERVGTGELFF. The CDR3 region has the DNA TGTTCCAGCAAAACTGAACGGGTGGGCACCGGGGAGCTGTTTTTT.

This clone was found once. The chain couples TRBV27 to TRBJ1-1, with unresolved D. This CDR3 spans 15 amino acids. Trimming shortened V by 7 bases and J by 2 bases, and 17 bases separated the two germline ends. The V gene's germline CDR1 is MNHEY and CDR2 SMNVEV (reference sequence). CDR3 residues: CASIPQAGPNTEAFF. CDR3 DNA sequence: TGTGCCAGCATCCCCCAAGCCGGTCCTAACACTGAAGCTTTCTTT.

The table lists this clone with a few counts. This chain connects TRBV18 to TRBJ2-3; the match to TRBD2 covers 9 bases. CDR3 length: 15 residues. Germline V CDR1 and CDR2: KGHSH, LQKENI. After removal of 5 bases from V and 4 bases from J, the junction contained 7 bases not matched to a gene. The CDR3 loop is CASSKGLARADTQYF. In DNA form, the CDR3 reads TGTGCCAGCTCAAAGGGACTAGCTAGGGCAGATACGCAGTATTTT.

The J gene is TRBJ2-1, the V gene TRBV10-3; 9 positions match TRBD1. V dropped 6 bases and J dropped 6; count of bases not matched to a gene: 6. Germline values: CDR1 ENHRY, CDR2 SYGVKD. CDR3 length equals 14 residues. For the CDR3, the DNA is TGTGCCATCAGCTGGGGGGGACAGGGCAATGAGCAGTTCTTC. It is translated as CAISWGGQGNEQFF.

The chain joins TRBV19 to TRBJ1-5; possibly TRBD1 for D (5 bases). CDR1 and CDR2 (germline): LNHDA, SQIVND (reference sequence). Between the trimmed V and J ends, which lost 6 bases and 2 bases, there was a span of 11 bases. The CDR3 spans 14 residues. The CDR3 sequence: CASRIQQGNQPQHF. CDR3 DNA sequence: TGTGCCAGTAGGATTCAACAGGGCAATCAGCCCCAGCATTTT.